This T cell receptor beta chain was recorded in a study of preoperative IRX-2 immunotherapy in early breast cancer. The protocol was immunoSEQ multiplex PCR, while the TCRdb copy is restricted to in-frame clones and leaves out a portion. The sample lists about 32,000 clones; less than 90% were seen once. As to treatment: preoperative locoregional IRX-2 cytokine immunotherapy. The input for sequencing was lymph node tissue, taken from a patient treated with IRX-2 immunotherapy. The source of this sequence is a human donor with breast cancer.

CDR3 coding DNA: TGTGCCAGCTCACCACCACGGTCTAGCGGGGGGGAAGAGACCCAGTACTTC. Its translation: CASSPPRSSGGEETQYF. The chain links TRBV18 to TRBJ2-5; 12 nucleotides line up with TRBD2. From germline, CDR1 is KGHSH and CDR2 LQKENI. This CDR3 has 17 amino acids. V trimming: 0 bases; J trimming: 3 bases; junction bases outside the gene matches: 5. Variable domain in full (rest from reference TRBV18 and TRBJ2-5): NAGVMQNPRHLVRRRGQEARLRCSPMKGHSHVYWYRQLPEEGLKFMVYLQKENIIDESGMPKERFSAEFPKEGPSILRIQQVVRGDSAAYFCASSPPRSSGGEETQYFGPGTRLLVL.